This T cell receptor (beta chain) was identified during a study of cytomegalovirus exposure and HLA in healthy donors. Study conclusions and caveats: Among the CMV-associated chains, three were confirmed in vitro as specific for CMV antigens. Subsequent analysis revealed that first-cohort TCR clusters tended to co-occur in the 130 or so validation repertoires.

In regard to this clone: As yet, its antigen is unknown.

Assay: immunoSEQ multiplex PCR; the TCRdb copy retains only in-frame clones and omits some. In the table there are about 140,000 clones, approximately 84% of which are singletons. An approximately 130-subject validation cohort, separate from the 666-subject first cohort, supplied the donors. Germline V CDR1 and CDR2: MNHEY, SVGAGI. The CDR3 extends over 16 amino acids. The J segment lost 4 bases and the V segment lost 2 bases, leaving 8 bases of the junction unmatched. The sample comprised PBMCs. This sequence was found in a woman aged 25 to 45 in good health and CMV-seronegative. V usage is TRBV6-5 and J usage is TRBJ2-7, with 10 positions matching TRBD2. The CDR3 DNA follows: TGTGCCAGCAGTTACCCCGCGGCTAGCGGGGGTTACGAGCAGTACTTC. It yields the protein CASSYPAASGGYEQYF.